This TCR beta chain was identified in a study of vaccination effects on CD4 cells after COVID-19. V lost 4 bases, J lost 12 bases, and 13 bases lay in between. Germline V CDR1 and CDR2: SQVTM, ANQGSEA. The CDR3 totals 12 residues. Findings of the study overall: Clones arising from infection and from vaccination showed marked clonal contraction late after vaccination.

Clones were sequenced by immunoSEQ multiplex PCR, and TCRdb holds only the in-frame ones, with some missing. The sample gives around 46,000 clones, 65% to 70% of which show up once; about 30% is in the top ten. Antigen-specific CD4+ T cells were expanded with viral peptide pools in the ViraFEST assay before sequencing. Upon completion of 10 to 11 days in culture, CD4+ T cells were isolated. This person's SARS-CoV-2 infection, confirmed by PCR, occurred between March and December 2020. It was with about 9.3 IU/ml IL-2 and approximately 10 ug/ml peptides that 1.5 million to 2.5 million PBMC per well were cultured. As regards this clone: Its target is not known.

The rearrangement joins TRBV29-1 to TRBJ1-6, with D possibly being TRBD1 (6 bases). The specimen comprised CD4+ T cells from PBMCs cultured with a peptide pool, sampled before COVID-19 vaccination. The TCR originated in a human donor who had a prior SARS-CoV-2 infection. The CDR3 reads CSVVRGLGPLHF. CDR3 nucleotides: TGCAGCGTTGTAAGGGGGTTGGGACCCCTCCACTTT.